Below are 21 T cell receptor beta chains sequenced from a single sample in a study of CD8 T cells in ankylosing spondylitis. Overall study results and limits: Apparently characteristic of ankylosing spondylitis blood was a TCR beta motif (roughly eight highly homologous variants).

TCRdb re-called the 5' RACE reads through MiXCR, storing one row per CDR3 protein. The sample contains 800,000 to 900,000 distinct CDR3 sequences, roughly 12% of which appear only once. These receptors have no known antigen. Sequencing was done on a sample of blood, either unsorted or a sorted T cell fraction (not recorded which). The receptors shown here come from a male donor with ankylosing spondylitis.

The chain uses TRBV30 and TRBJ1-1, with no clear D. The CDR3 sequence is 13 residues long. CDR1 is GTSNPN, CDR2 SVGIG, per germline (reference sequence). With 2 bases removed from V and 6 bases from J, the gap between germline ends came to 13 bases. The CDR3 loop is CAWSSGMVAEAFF. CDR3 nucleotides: TGTGCCTGGAGTAGTGGGATGGTCGCTGAAGCTTTCTTT.

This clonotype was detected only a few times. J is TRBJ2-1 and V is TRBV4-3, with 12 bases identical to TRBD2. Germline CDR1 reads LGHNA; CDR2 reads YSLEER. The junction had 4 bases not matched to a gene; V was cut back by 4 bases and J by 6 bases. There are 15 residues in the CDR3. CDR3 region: CASSRLTSGGNEQFF. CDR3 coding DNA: TGCGCCAGCAGCCGACTGACTAGCGGGGGCAATGAGCAGTTCTTC.

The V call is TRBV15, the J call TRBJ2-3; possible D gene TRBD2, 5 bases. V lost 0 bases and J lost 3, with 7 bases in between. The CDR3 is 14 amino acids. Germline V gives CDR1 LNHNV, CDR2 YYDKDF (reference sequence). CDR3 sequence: CATSRDSGTDTQYF. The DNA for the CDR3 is TGTGCCACCAGCAGAGATTCGGGGACAGATACGCAGTATTTT.

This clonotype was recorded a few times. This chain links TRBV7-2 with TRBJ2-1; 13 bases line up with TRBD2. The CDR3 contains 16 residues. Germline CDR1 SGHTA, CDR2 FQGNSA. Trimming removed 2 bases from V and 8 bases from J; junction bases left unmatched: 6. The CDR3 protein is CASSLRTSGRADEQFF. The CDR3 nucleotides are TGTGCCAGCAGCTTACGTACTAGCGGGAGGGCCGATGAGCAGTTCTTC.

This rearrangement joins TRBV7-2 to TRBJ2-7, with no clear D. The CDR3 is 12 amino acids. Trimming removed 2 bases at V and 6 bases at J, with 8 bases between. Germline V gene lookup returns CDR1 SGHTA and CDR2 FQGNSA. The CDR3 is CASSLKDGEQYF. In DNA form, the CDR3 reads TGTGCCAGCAGCTTAAAAGACGGCGAGCAGTACTTC.

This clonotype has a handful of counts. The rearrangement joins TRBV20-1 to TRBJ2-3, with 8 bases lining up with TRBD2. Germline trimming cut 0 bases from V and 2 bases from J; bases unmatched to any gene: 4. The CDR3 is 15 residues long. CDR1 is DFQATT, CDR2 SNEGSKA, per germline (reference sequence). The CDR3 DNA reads TGCAGTGCTAGAGATTCGCGGGAGGTCACAGATACGCAGTATTTT. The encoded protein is CSARDSREVTDTQYF.

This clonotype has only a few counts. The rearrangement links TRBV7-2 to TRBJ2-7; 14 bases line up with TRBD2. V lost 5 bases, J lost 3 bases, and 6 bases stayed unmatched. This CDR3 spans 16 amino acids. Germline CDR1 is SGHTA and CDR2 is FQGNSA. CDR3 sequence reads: CASSPGLAGVIYEQYF. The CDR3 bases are TGTGCCAGCAGCCCGGGACTAGCGGGGGTTATCTACGAGCAGTACTTC.

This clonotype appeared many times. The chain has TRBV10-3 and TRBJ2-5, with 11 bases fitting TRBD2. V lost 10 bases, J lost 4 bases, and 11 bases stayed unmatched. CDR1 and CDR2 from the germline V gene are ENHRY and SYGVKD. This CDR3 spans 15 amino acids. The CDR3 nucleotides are TGTGCCAGCGAACCCAGTGGACTAGCGGGAGAGACCCAGTACTTC. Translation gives CASEPSGLAGETQYF.

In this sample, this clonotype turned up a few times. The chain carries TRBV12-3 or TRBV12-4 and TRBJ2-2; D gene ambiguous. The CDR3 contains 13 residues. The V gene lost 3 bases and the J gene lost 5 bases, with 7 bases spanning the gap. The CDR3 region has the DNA TGTGCCAGCAGTTTTCTGCGGACCGGGGAGCTGTTTTTT. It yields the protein CASSFLRTGELFF.

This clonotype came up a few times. CDR3 in amino acids: CAMARDGNEQFF. The CDR3 DNA follows: TGTGCCATGGCGAGGGACGGCAATGAGCAGTTCTTC. The V and J genes are TRBV10-3 and TRBJ2-1, with D possibly called TRBD1 or TRBD2 (5 bases each). The CDR3 runs to 12 residues. V lost 9 bases, J lost 6 bases, and 12 bases lay in between. Germline assignment: CDR1 ENHRY and CDR2 SYGVKD.

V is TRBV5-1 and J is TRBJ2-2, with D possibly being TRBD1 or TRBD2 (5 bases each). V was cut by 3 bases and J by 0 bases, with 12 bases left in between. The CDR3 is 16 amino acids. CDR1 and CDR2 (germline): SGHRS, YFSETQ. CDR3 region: CASSSHGDPNTGELFF. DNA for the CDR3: TGCGCCAGCAGCTCCCACGGGGACCCGAACACCGGGGAGCTGTTTTTT.

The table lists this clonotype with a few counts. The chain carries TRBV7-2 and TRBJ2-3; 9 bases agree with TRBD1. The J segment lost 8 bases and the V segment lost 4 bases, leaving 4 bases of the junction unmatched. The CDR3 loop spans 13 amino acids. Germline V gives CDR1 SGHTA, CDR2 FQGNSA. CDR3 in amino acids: CASSYRGHGTQYF. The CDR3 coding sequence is TGTGCCAGCAGCTACAGGGGGCACGGTACGCAGTATTTT.

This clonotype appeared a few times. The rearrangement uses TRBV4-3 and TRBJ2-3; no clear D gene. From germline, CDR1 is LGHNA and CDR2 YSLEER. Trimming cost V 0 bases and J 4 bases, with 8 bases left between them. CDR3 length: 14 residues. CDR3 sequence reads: CASSQDIAPDTQYF. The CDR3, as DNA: TGCGCCAGCAGCCAAGATATTGCCCCAGATACGCAGTATTTT.

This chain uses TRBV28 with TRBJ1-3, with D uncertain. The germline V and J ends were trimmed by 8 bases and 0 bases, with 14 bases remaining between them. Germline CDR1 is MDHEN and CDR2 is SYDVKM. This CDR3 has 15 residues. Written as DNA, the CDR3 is TGTGCCAGCGGGGAGTTCCCCGTCTCTGGAAACACCATATATTTT. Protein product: CASGEFPVSGNTIYF.

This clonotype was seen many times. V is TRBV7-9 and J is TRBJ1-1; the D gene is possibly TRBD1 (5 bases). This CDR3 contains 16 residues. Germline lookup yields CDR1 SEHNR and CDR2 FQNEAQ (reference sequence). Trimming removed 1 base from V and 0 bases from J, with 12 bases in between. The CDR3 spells CASSLGGPNLNTEAFF. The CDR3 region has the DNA TGTGCCAGCAGCTTAGGGGGCCCAAACCTGAACACTGAAGCTTTCTTT.

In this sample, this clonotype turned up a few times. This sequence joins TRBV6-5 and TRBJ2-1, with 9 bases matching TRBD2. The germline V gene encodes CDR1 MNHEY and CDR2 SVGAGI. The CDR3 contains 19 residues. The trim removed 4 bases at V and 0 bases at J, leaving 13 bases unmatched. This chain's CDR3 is CASSSPTAGGPSSYNEQFF. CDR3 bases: TGTGCCAGCAGTTCCCCCACAGCGGGGGGCCCCAGCTCCTACAATGAGCAGTTCTTC.

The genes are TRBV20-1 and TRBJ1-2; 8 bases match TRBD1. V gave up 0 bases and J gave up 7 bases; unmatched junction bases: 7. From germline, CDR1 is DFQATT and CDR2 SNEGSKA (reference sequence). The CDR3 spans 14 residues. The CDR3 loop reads CSARDPTGDIGYTF. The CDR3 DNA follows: TGCAGTGCTAGAGATCCGACAGGGGATATTGGCTACACCTTC.

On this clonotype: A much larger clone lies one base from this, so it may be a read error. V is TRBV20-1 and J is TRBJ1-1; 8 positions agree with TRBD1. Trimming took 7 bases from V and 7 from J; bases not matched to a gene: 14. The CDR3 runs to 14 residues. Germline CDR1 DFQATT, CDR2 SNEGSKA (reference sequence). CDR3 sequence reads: CSDQGGRGPGEAFF. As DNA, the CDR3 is TGCAGTGACCAAGGGGGCAGGGGGCCGGGTGAAGCTTTCTTT.

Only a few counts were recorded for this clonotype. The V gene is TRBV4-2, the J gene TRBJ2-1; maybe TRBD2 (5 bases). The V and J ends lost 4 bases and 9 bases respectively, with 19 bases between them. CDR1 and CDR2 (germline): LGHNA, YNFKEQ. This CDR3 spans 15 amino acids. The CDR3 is CASSREGGGDLEQFF. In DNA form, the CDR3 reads TGTGCCAGCAGCCGAGAAGGTGGAGGTGATCTTGAGCAGTTCTTC.

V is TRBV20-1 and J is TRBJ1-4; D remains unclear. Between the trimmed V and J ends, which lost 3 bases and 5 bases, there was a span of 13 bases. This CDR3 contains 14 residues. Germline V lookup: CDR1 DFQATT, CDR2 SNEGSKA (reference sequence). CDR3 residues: CSASSRPENEKLFF. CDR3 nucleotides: TGCAGTGCTAGTTCCCGGCCCGAGAATGAAAAACTGTTTTTT.

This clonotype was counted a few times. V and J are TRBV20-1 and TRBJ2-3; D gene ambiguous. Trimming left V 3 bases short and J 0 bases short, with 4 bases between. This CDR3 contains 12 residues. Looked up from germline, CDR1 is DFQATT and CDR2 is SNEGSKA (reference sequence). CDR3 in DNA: TGCAGTGCTAGTGCCAGCACAGATACGCAGTATTTT. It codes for CSASASTDTQYF.